The 2 T cell receptor beta chains listed next were all sequenced from one sample in a study of T cell changes during pregnancy in multiple sclerosis. The protocol was immunoSEQ multiplex PCR, while the TCRdb copy is restricted to in-frame clones and leaves out a portion. The data hold tens of thousands of clones, with roughly 90% observed a single time. The sequencing used peripheral blood, collected in the first trimester of pregnancy. These receptors came from a female donor with multiple sclerosis, enrolled in a pregnancy study.

The CDR3 region is CASSATGYNEQFF. The CDR3, as DNA: TGTGCCAGCAGCGCCACAGGGTACAATGAGCAGTTCTTC. The chain joins TRBV9 to TRBJ2-1; maybe TRBD1 (6 bases). Germline V gene sequence: CDR1 SGDLS, CDR2 YYNGEE. The V end lost 3 bases, the J end lost 4 bases, and 8 bases lay between the germline ends. This CDR3 has 13 amino acids.

The V and J genes are TRBV7-2 and TRBJ2-1; 7 nucleotides line up with TRBD1. The CDR3 spans 14 residues. CDR1 is SGHTA and CDR2 is FQGNSA in the germline V gene. Trimming cost V 6 bases and J 6 bases; bases outside gene matches: 8. CDR3: CASRSTGIRNEQFF. In DNA form, the CDR3 reads TGTGCCAGCAGATCGACAGGGATACGCAATGAGCAGTTCTTC. Variable domain in full (rest from reference TRBV7-2 and TRBJ2-1): GAGVSQSPSNKVTEKGKDVELRCDPISGHTALYWYRQSLGQGLEFLIYFQGNSAPDKSGLPSDRFSAERTGGSVSTLTIQRTQQEDSAVYLCASRSTGIRNEQFFGPGTRLTVL.